This T cell receptor beta chain stems from a study of graft-versus-host responses after intestinal transplantation. Study-wide results and limits: There were GvH clones found in recipient marrow, and some of them appeared first in ileum or blood.

Points on this clone: Its target is unknown.

Produced via immunoSEQ multiplex PCR; TCRdb's table is partial and in-frame only. The sample has 77,000 or so clones; about nine tenths are singletons. CDR1 and CDR2 (germline): MNHEY, SMNVEV (reference sequence). With 7 bases removed from V and 2 bases from J, the gap between germline ends came to 6 bases. The CDR3 extends over 11 amino acids. The chain carries TRBV27 and TRBJ2-7; no firm D call. The source material was PBMCs, sampled 98 days after intestinal transplantation. This TCR derives from a human patient who received an intestinal transplant, so some T cells may come from the graft donor. CDR3 DNA sequence: TGTGCCAGCACCCCACCCTACGAGCAGTACTTC. Translation: CASTPPYEQYF.